This entry concerns a single T cell receptor beta chain. This CDR3 has 13 residues. The V gene's germline CDR1 is MGHRA and CDR2 YSYEKL. Deletions cut 9 bases from V and 4 bases from J, with 13 bases between. The record originates from a study of T cell changes during pregnancy in multiple sclerosis. Using immunoSEQ multiplex PCR, the repertoire was profiled, and TCRdb retains in-frame clones only, with some absent. There are around 130,000 clones in the sample; approximately 95% occur only once, and roughly 6.2% lies in the top ten. The source was peripheral blood, collected before pregnancy. The V call is TRBV4-1, the J call TRBJ2-1, with D possibly matching TRBD2 (6 bases). The receptor comes from a female donor with multiple sclerosis, enrolled in a pregnancy study. The CDR3 here is CASSTSSYNEQFF. The DNA of the CDR3 is TGCGCCAGTTCAACTAGCTCATACAATGAGCAGTTCTTC.